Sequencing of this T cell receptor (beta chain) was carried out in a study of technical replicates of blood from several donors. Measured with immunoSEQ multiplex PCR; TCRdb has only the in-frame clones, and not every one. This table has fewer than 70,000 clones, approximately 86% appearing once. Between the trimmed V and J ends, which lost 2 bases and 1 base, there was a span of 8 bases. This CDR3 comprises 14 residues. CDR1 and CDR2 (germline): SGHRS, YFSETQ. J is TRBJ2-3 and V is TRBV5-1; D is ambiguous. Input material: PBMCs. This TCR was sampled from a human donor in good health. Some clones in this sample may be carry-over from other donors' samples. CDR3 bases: TGCGCCAGCAGCTTAGGAGAAGGCACAGATACGCAGTATTTT. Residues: CASSLGEGTDTQYF.